Listed below are T cell receptor beta chains from one sample, sequenced in a study of T-cell reconstitution after alpha-beta-depleted transplantation in children. TCRdb recomputed calls from the PCR reads with MiXCR, one row per CDR3 protein. The sample includes fewer than 450,000 distinct CDR3 sequences, about 17% of them seen just once. Sequenced material: PBMCs, mostly from graft donor cells, taken 360 days after TCRalphabeta/CD19-depleted stem cell transplant. The receptors stem from a male patient aged 2-15 years who had a stem cell transplant for acute lymphoblastic leukemia, so the T cells may come from the graft donor. The CDR3 runs from the conserved cysteine through the conserved F or W. Each record gives: J gene, D gene, clone size, V gene, CDR3 DNA, CDR3 protein. The D gene is left open where the match is weak. Where a row states a size, it is once, few, many or the class of an expanded clone; other rows omit it.

J gene: TRBJ1-1; D gene: -; clone size: -; V gene: TRBV29-1; CDR3 DNA: TGCAGCGTGGGGGCGGGCACTGAAGCTTTCTTT; CDR3 protein: CSVGAGTEAFF
J gene: TRBJ1-4; D gene: -; clone size: -; V gene: TRBV20-1; CDR3 DNA: TGCAGTGCTAGATCTCCGCAGGGAAATGAAAAACTGTTTTTT; CDR3 protein: CSARSPQGNEKLFF
J gene: TRBJ1-2; D gene: TRBD1; clone size: few; V gene: TRBV2; CDR3 DNA: TGTGCCAGCAGTGTCAAGGGGGCAGAAGGCTACACCTTC; CDR3 protein: CASSVKGAEGYTF
J gene: TRBJ2-6; D gene: -; clone size: -; V gene: TRBV4-1; CDR3 DNA: TGCGCCAGCAGCGCGTTCCCATCAGTGGGCGCCGGGGCCAACGTCCTGACTTTC; CDR3 protein: CASSAFPSVGAGANVLTF
J gene: TRBJ2-2; D gene: -; clone size: -; V gene: TRBV5-6; CDR3 DNA: TGTGCCAGCAGCTTGGGTTCCCTCACGGTGAGGGAGCTGTTTTTT; CDR3 protein: CASSLGSLTVRELFF
J gene: TRBJ1-1; D gene: -; clone size: few; V gene: TRBV15; CDR3 DNA: TGTGCCACCAGCAGAGATCTGGGGTATCAGGACACTGAAGCTTTCTTT; CDR3 protein: CATSRDLGYQDTEAFF
J gene: TRBJ1-6; D gene: TRBD1; clone size: -; V gene: TRBV14; CDR3 DNA: TGTGCCAGCAGCCCCACTTTCCGGGACAGGCATAATTCACCCCTCCACTTT; CDR3 protein: CASSPTFRDRHNSPLHF
J gene: TRBJ2-3; D gene: -; clone size: -; V gene: TRBV7-2; CDR3 DNA: TGTGCCAGCAGCTTAGCGCGTGTTGGAGGAACGCAGTATTTT; CDR3 protein: CASSLARVGGTQYF
J gene: TRBJ2-7; D gene: -; clone size: -; V gene: TRBV7-8; CDR3 DNA: TGTGCCAGCAGCTTATTGAAGGGGCGGAGCTTCTACGAGCAGTACTTC; CDR3 protein: CASSLLKGRSFYEQYF
J gene: TRBJ1-1; D gene: TRBD1; clone size: few; V gene: TRBV12-3/TRBV12-4; CDR3 DNA: TGTGCCAGCAGTTTTGACAGGGGGAACACTGAAGCTTTCTTT; CDR3 protein: CASSFDRGNTEAFF
J gene: TRBJ2-7; D gene: -; clone size: few; V gene: TRBV12-3/TRBV12-4; CDR3 DNA: TGTGCCAGCAGTGGACCAAGGGTTTTTTACGAGCAGTACTTC; CDR3 protein: CASSGPRVFYEQYF
J gene: TRBJ2-3; D gene: -; clone size: -; V gene: TRBV4-2; CDR3 DNA: TGTGCCAGCAGCCAATTGGGCTCTTCAAAGGGCACAGATACGCAGTATTTT; CDR3 protein: CASSQLGSSKGTDTQYF
J gene: TRBJ1-5; D gene: TRBD1; clone size: few; V gene: TRBV28; CDR3 DNA: TGTGCCAGCAGATCTACAGGGGGCTTCAATCAGCCCCAGCATTTT; CDR3 protein: CASRSTGGFNQPQHF
J gene: TRBJ2-1; D gene: TRBD2; clone size: -; V gene: TRBV29-1; CDR3 DNA: TGCAGCCCACCTGGGCTAGCGGGAGTGGGTGAGCAGTTCTTC; CDR3 protein: CSPPGLAGVGEQFF
J gene: TRBJ2-1; D gene: -; clone size: many; V gene: TRBV20-1; CDR3 DNA: TGCAGTGCCCCAGGGATCCACAATGAGCAGTTCTTC; CDR3 protein: CSAPGIHNEQFF
J gene: TRBJ2-1; D gene: TRBD2; clone size: many; V gene: TRBV12-3/TRBV12-4; CDR3 DNA: TGTGCCAGCAGTTTATCGCCCTTGGCTAGCGGTAATGAGCAGTTCTTC; CDR3 protein: CASSLSPLASGNEQFF
J gene: TRBJ2-3; D gene: -; clone size: few; V gene: TRBV12-3/TRBV12-4; CDR3 DNA: TGTGCCAGCAGTCCTAGGGCTGTCGGGATAGGTACAGATACGCAGTATTTT; CDR3 protein: CASSPRAVGIGTDTQYF
J gene: TRBJ2-3; D gene: TRBD2; clone size: -; V gene: TRBV4-3; CDR3 DNA: TGCGCCAGCAGCCAAGATCGGGGGGACTTCACAGATACGCAGTATTTT; CDR3 protein: CASSQDRGDFTDTQYF